Presented here are 20 T cell receptor beta chains from one specimen sequenced in a study of blood T cells in healthy people across ages. A sample-barcoded 5' primer and a J-beta primer mix were used in a second PCR of roughly 6 to 12 cycles. MiXCR, run by TCRdb on the 5' RACE reads, gives a single entry per CDR3 protein. In the table there are roughly 1,500,000 distinct CDR3 sequences, roughly 40% of which are singletons. The specimen was blood. The source of these receptors is a woman aged 18-29 years in good health.

In this sample, this clonotype turned up a few times. The V call is TRBV11-2, the J call TRBJ1-2; D remains unclear. Trimming removed 3 bases at V and 4 bases at J, with 9 bases between. The CDR3 consists of 13 residues. Germline V gives CDR1 SGHAT, CDR2 FQNNGV. CDR3 nucleotides: TGTGCCAGCAGCTTCGACGGGTTCTATGGCTACACCTTC. Encoded protein: CASSFDGFYGYTF.

The V and J genes are TRBV6-1 and TRBJ2-7, with no clear D. This CDR3 region has 11 residues. Germline V lookup: CDR1 MNHNS, CDR2 SASEGT. Trimming pared 8 bases from V and 7 bases from J, leaving 12 bases between. The CDR3 DNA reads as TGTGCCAGCGGATACCCTGGGGAGCAGTACTTC. Encoded protein: CASGYPGEQYF.

This chain links TRBV4-1 with TRBJ2-7; no clear D gene. The CDR3 is made up of 16 amino acids. V lost 0 bases and J lost 0, with 12 bases in between. The germline gives CDR1 MGHRA, CDR2 YSYEKL. CDR3 loop: CASSQDHYSSSYEQYF. Here the CDR3 DNA reads TGCGCCAGCAGCCAAGACCACTACAGTAGCTCCTACGAGCAGTACTTC.

The chain carries TRBV4-1 and TRBJ2-5; TRBD2 matches 7 bases. Germline CDR1 is MGHRA and CDR2 is YSYEKL. V was clipped by 3 bases and J by 5 bases; unmatched bases: 9. This CDR3 has 15 residues. CDR3 protein: CASSHLGGSQETQYF. CDR3 nucleotide sequence: TGCGCCAGCAGCCACTTGGGGGGGTCTCAGGAGACCCAGTACTTC.

This clonotype was detected a few times. The chain is built from TRBV2 and TRBJ2-4; D not resolved. The J call is doubtful: the DNA matches TRBJ2-7 better. Germline V gives CDR1 SNHLY, CDR2 FYNNEI. CDR3 length: 14 amino acids. CDR3 DNA: TGTGCCAGCAGTGAAATTGGACCCCGATCCGAGCAGTACTTC. It specifies CASSEIGPRSEQYF.

The chain links TRBV5-5 to TRBJ2-7, with 12 nucleotides matching TRBD1. The V segment lost 5 bases and the J segment 5 bases; nucleotides outside the gene matches: 8. Germline CDR1 reads SGHKS; CDR2 reads YYEKEE (reference sequence). The length of the CDR3 is 15 residues. The CDR3, as DNA: TGTGCCAGCAGACCGGCCGGGACAGGGGGCGACGAGCAGTACTTC. It specifies CASRPAGTGGDEQYF. Filled out from reference TRBV5-5 and TRBJ2-7, the complete variable domain reads DAGVTQSPTHLIKTRGQQVTLRCSPISGHKSVSWYQQVLGQGPQFIFQYYEKEERGRGNFPDRFSARQFPNYSSELNVNALLLGDSALYLCASRPAGTGGDEQYFGPGTRLTVT.

This chain connects TRBV6-4 to TRBJ2-3, with 12 bases aligning to TRBD1. Germline trimming cut 4 bases from V and 6 bases from J; bases unmatched to any gene: 8. The germline CDR1 and CDR2 sequences are MRHNA and SNTAGT. The CDR3 totals 16 residues. The CDR3 sequence: CASSAQPGQGADTQYF. The CDR3 nucleotides are TGTGCCAGCAGTGCCCAACCGGGACAGGGGGCGGATACGCAGTATTTT.

In regard to this clonotype: This clone may be a read error of a much larger clone one base away. V usage is TRBV29-1 and J usage is TRBJ2-5; TRBD1 is a possible D gene (5 bases). The CDR3 consists of 13 residues. Germline V gene sequence: CDR1 SQVTM, CDR2 ANQGSEA. Here the CDR3 DNA reads TGCAGCGTTGTTGCAGGGTTTTCAGAGGCCCAGTACTTC. As protein: CSVVAGFSEAQYF.

On this clonotype: A clone one base away is much larger, so this may be a read error. This rearrangement joins TRBV4-1 to TRBJ2-7; 7 positions agree with TRBD2. V was pared by 0 bases and J by 2 bases, with 4 bases of the junction left unmatched. CDR1 is MGHRA, CDR2 YSYEKL, per germline. The CDR3 consists of 15 residues. The CDR3 DNA follows: TGCGCCAGCAGCCAAGATGGCGGGGGAGCCTACGAGCAGTACTTC. This encodes CASSQDGGGAYEQYF.

The chain is built from TRBV12-3 or TRBV12-4 and TRBJ2-2; D is perhaps TRBD1 or TRBD2 (6 bases each). Trimming took 8 bases from V and 5 from J, leaving 15 bases between them. The CDR3 is 14 residues long. CDR3 residues: CASRARGGTGELFF. The CDR3 DNA reads as TGTGCCAGCCGAGCCAGGGGAGGTACCGGGGAGCTGTTTTTT.

This clonotype was detected a few times. This sequence joins TRBV13 and TRBJ1-2; TRBD1 is a possible D gene (6 bases). CDR1 is PRHDT, CDR2 FYEKMQ, per germline (reference sequence). CDR3 length: 16 amino acids. V lost 0 bases to trimming and J lost 4 bases, with 15 bases between them. CDR3 in DNA: TGTGCCAGCAGCTTAGGCCGGGGGCAGATGGTCTATGGCTACACCTTC. Protein: CASSLGRGQMVYGYTF.

The rearrangement joins TRBV11-2 to TRBJ1-1; D unclear. The ends were cut back, 6 bases at V and 4 bases at J, with 21 bases in the middle. The CDR3 is 16 amino acids. Germline V lookup: CDR1 SGHAT, CDR2 FQNNGV. The CDR3 region has the DNA TGTGCCAGCAGTTTAAGGGCCGGGGAGTTGAGCACTGAAGCTTTCTTT. Translated, it gives CASSLRAGELSTEAFF.

V gene TRBV6-5 combines with J gene TRBJ2-1, with D possibly being TRBD2 (7 bases). CDR1 and CDR2 from the germline V gene are MNHEY and SVGAGI. V was trimmed by 6 bases and J by 10 bases, leaving 25 bases between them. The CDR3 length is 16 residues. The CDR3 nucleotides read TGTGCCAGCAGCCGTGGCCGGGGGGCCACCTCCTACGAGCAGTTCTTC. Translation gives CASSRGRGATSYEQFF.

The chain combines TRBV2 with TRBJ1-1; possibly TRBD1 for D (6 bases). CDR3 length: 14 residues. V was trimmed by 4 bases and J by 1 base, leaving 10 bases between them. Germline V CDR1 and CDR2: SNHLY, FYNNEI. The DNA of the CDR3 is TGTGCCAGCAGTGGGAGGGGGGGGAACACTGAAGCTTTCTTT. Translation gives CASSGRGGNTEAFF.

J is TRBJ2-3 and V is TRBV2; tentative D call: TRBD2 (6 bases). This CDR3 region has 16 residues. V dropped 0 bases and J dropped 4 bases, with 14 bases sitting between them. From germline, CDR1 is SNHLY and CDR2 FYNNEI. The CDR3 sequence is CASSEALRLAPDTQYF. The CDR3 coding sequence is TGTGCCAGCAGTGAAGCGCTTCGGCTAGCGCCAGATACGCAGTATTTT.

The rearrangement links TRBV6-5 to TRBJ2-7; D remains unclear. V shed 6 bases and J shed 7 bases, with 19 bases lying between them. CDR1 MNHEY and CDR2 SVGAGI come from the germline V gene. This CDR3 has 14 residues. The CDR3 protein is CASRYDTHREEQYF. CDR3 nucleotide sequence: TGTGCCAGCAGGTACGACACCCATCGAGAAGAGCAGTACTTC.

The chain links TRBV9 to TRBJ2-3; D is unclear. V lost 4 bases to trimming and J lost 5 bases, with 17 bases between them. Germline values: CDR1 SGDLS, CDR2 YYNGEE. The CDR3 covers 15 residues. CDR3: CASSLIPSSGDTQYF. CDR3 nucleotides: TGTGCCAGCAGCCTCATCCCCAGCTCTGGAGATACGCAGTATTTT.

The CDR3 spells CSAAPSGGTYNEQFF. Here the CDR3 DNA reads TGCAGTGCTGCCCCTAGCGGGGGGACCTACAATGAGCAGTTCTTC. The chain carries TRBV20-1 and TRBJ2-1; 11 bases fit TRBD2. V shed 5 bases, J shed 2 bases, and the junction held 5 bases outside the gene matches. CDR3 length: 15 residues. Germline CDR1 reads DFQATT; CDR2 reads SNEGSKA (reference sequence).

V is TRBV5-1 and J is TRBJ2-1; either TRBD1 or TRBD2 may supply D (7 bases each). The CDR3 consists of 17 residues. The V gene lost 3 bases and the J gene lost 0 bases, with 16 bases spanning the gap. Germline V gives CDR1 SGHRS, CDR2 YFSETQ. The CDR3, as DNA: TGCGCCAGCAGCTACGCGACAGGGAGGGACTCCTACAATGAGCAGTTCTTC. Residues: CASSYATGRDSYNEQFF.

This chain connects TRBV6-6 to TRBJ1-1; 9 nucleotides match TRBD1. Trimming took 6 bases from V and 1 from J; bases not matched to a gene: 9. Looked up from germline, CDR1 is MNHNY and CDR2 is SVGAGI (reference sequence). CDR3 length equals 16 residues. The CDR3 region has the DNA TGTGCCAGCAGGCCAACACAGGGGGCGACGAACACTGAAGCTTTCTTT. Translating it yields CASRPTQGATNTEAFF.